This TCR beta chain originates from a study of CXCR3-negative and CXCR3-positive naive CD8 T cells. The overall study: Overall TRB read output was about 140 million, and each library contained about 1.5 +/- 0.3 million reads. Study-level points and caveats: For CXCR3-positive naive cells, TRB CDR3s were more hydrophobic than those of CXCR3-negative naive cells. TCR strength was inferred from TRB CDR3 properties, while surface CD5 was comparable between naive subsets.

A remark on this clonotype: Antigen specificity is unknown.

The CDR3 consists of 18 residues. Germline V gene sequence: CDR1 LGHDT, CDR2 YNNKEL (reference sequence). In preparing the TRB cDNA libraries, 5' RACE with UMI labels was used. TCRdb processed the 5' RACE reads again and assigns one entry to each CDR3 protein, with no DNA. This table holds 130,000 to 150,000 distinct CDR3 sequences. CD45RO-CCR7+CD27+CD95- cells counted as naive CD8+ T cells. Sample: naive CXCR3+ CD8+ T cells from blood. Documented subset: CD45RO-CCR7+CD27+CD95- naive CD8+ T cells expressing CXCR3 (TNR3+). The sequence was collected from a human donor in good health. Some clones in this sample may be carry-over from other donors' samples. V and J are TRBV3-1 and TRBJ2-1; TCRdb names TRBD2, which stays unverified in the absence of DNA. The CDR3: CASSQASTGGPLGNEQFF.